This T cell receptor beta chain was captured in a study of chronic HIV infection and antiretroviral therapy (dated by TCRdb to about 2015). With regard to this clonotype: Its antigen has not been determined. Per-base quality was not reported, and no clone a single base away is much larger than it.

V lost 5 bases and J lost 8 bases, and the count of bases not matched to a germline gene is 6. The CDR3 covers 13 residues, taking in both the cysteine and the phenylalanine. Only the CDR3 portion is preserved as DNA: 39 bases, with reading frame beginning at the first base. CDR1 and CDR2 are read off the germline V gene (reference sequence) as SEHNR and FQNEAQ. Library preparation employed 5' RACE. TCRdb lists the instrument as Illumina MiSeq. In-frame beta chains were kept once TCRdb had trimmed the public reads at Q25 with fastp and called clones with MiXCR. Every CDR3 protein is listed once, alongside the most common genes and DNA of its rows. In all, the sample holds some 43,000 distinct CDR3 sequences, and 19% of those were seen once. The top ten hold under 3.5% of the sample.

The rearrangement combines TRBV7-9 with TRBJ1-1, with 9 bases matching TRBD1. The sequence came from an adult who had HIV and had not received antiretroviral therapy, or was an uninfected healthy control (not recorded which). The sequencing input was peripheral blood. The CDR3: CASSTPGTGEAFF. The nucleotides read TGTGCCAGCAGCACCCCGGGGACAGGGGAAGCTTTCTTT.